The T cell receptor beta chain described here comes from a study of monozygotic twins with inflammatory bowel disease. Whole blood that had not undergone T cell sorting provided the isolated total RNA. For each CDR3 protein, TCRdb gives one entry from its re-call of the 5' RACE reads, without DNA. This table holds 150,000 or so distinct CDR3 sequences. The length of the CDR3 is 15 residues. Germline CDR1 and CDR2: LGHNA and YNFKEQ. The rearrangement uses TRBV4-2 and TRBJ1-5; no DNA is available, so the TRBD1 call from TCRdb remains unchecked. Sequencing was carried out using blood. The sequence was collected from a human donor with ulcerative colitis or Crohn's disease, or a healthy co-twin of an affected twin (not recorded which). The CDR3 is CASSQDRGRGQPQHF.